Sequencing of this T cell receptor beta chain was carried out in a study of blood T cell repertoires in COVID-19 (TCRdb year 2020). About the study as a whole: Collaborator samples came from the United States, Italy and Spain and covered acute and convalescent phases of COVID-19. Samples came from the ongoing ImmuneRACE study (first 160 participants) plus 1,254 subjects from 6 global collaborators. The repertoires were released in a freely available public database intended as a resource for research on the immune response to SARS-CoV-2. Deeply sampled blood TCRbeta repertoires from subjects exposed to, actively infected with, or recovered from COVID-19 were included in the dataset. A de-identified subject ID, COVID-19 status, age in years and sex were almost always included in the sample metadata. The prospective study material was composed of cDNA or gDNA derived from T cells, B-cell-depleted T cells, or PBMCs. Where available, HLA class I and class II types were obtained from metadata supplied by the sample provider rather than from assay-based typing. Results and caveats for the whole study, not just this receptor: Clinical and demographic metadata were provided uncurated, with the amount varying by source and participant.

TCRbeta CDR3 regions were amplified from genomic DNA by means of the immunoSEQ Assay, a bias-controlled multiplex PCR. The original methods were these. Nucleated cell counts per sample were estimated from amplification of reference gene primers within the assay. Sequence reads were collapsed and filtered to measure the absolute abundance of every unique TCRbeta CDR3 rearrangement. For each sample, productive Simpson clonality was calculated by taking the square root of Simpson's diversity index across productive rearrangements. In its TCRdb copy, this immuneACCESS table keeps in-frame sequences only and misses some clones. Where compared with another copy, unresolved V genes explain less than half of these, and the others have no known cause. V, J and clone size are those of that table, while D and trimming were read from the DNA. The sample table lists approximately 220,000 clones, about four fifths of them with a count of one. The ten largest clones add up to around 2.3% of the sample.

Turning to this clone: The antigen this receptor binds is unknown. Base qualities are missing; no much larger clone stands one base away.

Measured from the cysteine to the phenylalanine, the CDR3 is 14 residues long. Only the CDR3 portion is preserved as DNA: 42 bases, with reading frame beginning at the first base. Compared with germline, V lacks 4 bases and J lacks 0 bases; bases without a gene match: 4. CDR1 is given as SQVTM and CDR2 as ANQGSEA, both from the germline V gene. The collaborating institutions used their own protocols to collect whole blood in K2EDTA tubes. For TCRbeta analysis, collaborators shipped samples as frozen whole blood, isolated PBMCs, or DNA extracted from either of those sample types. The chain was built from TRBV29-1 and TRBJ1-1, with 8 middle bases fitting TRBD1. The sample taken for sequencing was peripheral blood. This receptor was obtained from a woman aged 40 to 50 with active or convalescent COVID-19. The CDR3 is CSVAGGALNTEAFF. The nucleotides are TGCAGCGTTGCAGGGGGCGCCCTGAACACTGAAGCTTTCTTT. Full variable domain (CDR3 extended with the reference TRBV29-1 and TRBJ1-1 proteins): SAVISQKPSRDICQRGTSLTIQCQVDSQVTMMFWYRQQPGQSLTLIATANQGSEATYESGFVIDKFPISRPNLTFSTLTVSNMSPEDSSIYLCSVAGGALNTEAFFGQGTRLTVV.